The rows below give T cell receptor beta chains drawn from one sample of a study of T-cell memory formation after mild COVID-19. TCRdb fed the 5' RACE reads into MiXCR, producing one record per CDR3 protein. The table has about 400,000 distinct CDR3 sequences, 24% seen once. Sequenced material: PBMCs or a T cell subset sorted from them (not recorded which). All receptors derive from an adult woman who had mild COVID-19 (a few samples of this study predate the infection). Cell type and time point are not known. Each CDR3 is given without its conserved first and last residue. Each record gives: V gene, J gene, CDR3 length, D gene, CDR3 protein. The D gene is left open where the match is weak.

TRBV6-5	TRBJ2-1	13	TRBD1	ASSHPGTGGNEQF
TRBV18	TRBJ2-5	13	-	ASSPEAGVDETQY
TRBV20-1	TRBJ2-7	10	-	STSGGGDEQY
TRBV24-1	TRBJ2-1	11	-	ATSEGFRDSKF
TRBV6-5	TRBJ2-2	15	-	ASSPALGGHGTGELF
TRBV7-8	TRBJ2-2	17	TRBD1	ASSSTTYTGGKGPGELF
TRBV19	TRBJ1-1	12	-	ASSVEDRYTEAF
TRBV7-2	TRBJ2-1	13	-	ASSLGSNTYNEQF
TRBV4-2	TRBJ2-3	11	-	ASSPRARGTQY
TRBV6-1	TRBJ2-2	13	-	ASRALGGNTGELF
TRBV5-1	TRBJ2-7	15	TRBD1	ASSFRPGGESAYEQY
TRBV6-6	TRBJ2-2	13	TRBD2	ASRETSGSPGELF
TRBV4-2	TRBJ2-3	15	TRBD1	ASSPQDRTKSTDTQY
TRBV11-3	TRBJ1-5	11	-	ASSHDRNQPQH
TRBV7-2	TRBJ2-3	12	-	ASSLGLATDTQY
TRBV6-5	TRBJ2-1	14	-	ASSYTGTGSYNEQF
TRBV5-1	TRBJ2-1	12	-	ASSIGPPWGEQF
TRBV27	TRBJ1-5	11	-	ASSFREDQPQH
TRBV5-1	TRBJ2-3	11	-	ASSLKVPDTQY
TRBV7-9	TRBJ1-5	13	-	ASSLGEGVGQPQH
TRBV11-3	TRBJ2-2	14	-	ASSLGVGGSPGELF
TRBV5-1	TRBJ1-1	12	-	ASSSGQPNTEAF
TRBV20-1	TRBJ1-5	13	-	SASGASDSNQPQH
TRBV30	TRBJ1-3	15	-	AWTRVDSQFGGNTIY
TRBV4-1	TRBJ1-2	10	-	ASSQDLEGYT
TRBV7-9	TRBJ2-2	15	TRBD2	ASSYLAGEANTVELF
TRBV5-1	TRBJ2-3	12	-	ASSWTTSTDTQY
TRBV5-6	TRBJ2-5	12	-	ASSDSGGAKTQY
TRBV4-1	TRBJ1-2	13	TRBD1	ASSQGTGVNYGYT
TRBV18	TRBJ2-1	11	-	ATRQGLDNEQF
TRBV5-1	TRBJ2-5	14	TRBD1	ASSSGTGGVGETQY
TRBV7-8	TRBJ1-1	13	-	ASSLAPGAMTEAF
TRBV4-3	TRBJ2-7	15	TRBD2	ASSQDLGSGRPGEQY
TRBV27	TRBJ1-2	12	-	ASSLLAGKGGYT
TRBV2	TRBJ1-1	12	TRBD1	ASILETGSAEAF
TRBV15	TRBJ2-7	13	-	ATSRDGRGAYEQY
TRBV7-9	TRBJ2-7	15	TRBD1	ASSLPTWDRLTYEQY
TRBV12-3/TRBV12-4	TRBJ2-3	13	TRBD2	ASSFSGGATDTQY
TRBV7-2	TRBJ2-3	13	TRBD2	ASSLPSGATDTQY
TRBV4-2	TRBJ2-7	13	TRBD1	ASSQTGTGIFEQY
TRBV2	TRBJ2-5	7	-	ATKETQY
TRBV9	TRBJ1-3	14	-	ASSPDGVGGGNTIY